This T cell receptor (beta chain) came from a study of cytomegalovirus exposure and HLA in healthy donors. PCR amplification relied on 60 Vbeta primers (plus 13 Jbeta primers). The table came from immunoSEQ multiplex PCR; TCRdb's copy has only in-frame clones and leaves some out. The sample records roughly 190,000 clones, roughly 81% being singletons. This CDR3 has 15 residues. Germline loops: CDR1 GTSNPN, CDR2 SVGIG (reference sequence). V was cut by 4 bases and J by 1 base, with 14 bases left in between. This clone showed up just a few times. Its antigen is currently unknown. Broader study findings: A list of around 160 TCR beta chains associated with cytomegalovirus was given. Most TCR sequences showed up rarely, but some public TCRs showed up in many donors.

This chain links TRBV30 with TRBJ1-3; D perhaps matches TRBD1 (5 bases). The sample was PBMCs. The sequence derives from a woman aged 25 to 39 in good health and CMV-seropositive. Here the CDR3 reads CAWTPRTLSGNTIYF. CDR3 DNA: TGTGCCTGGACGCCCAGGACATTATCTGGAAACACCATATATTTT.